The TCR beta chain under discussion was sequenced for a study of cytotoxic CD8 clonotypes in ibrutinib-treated CLL. As for the study in general: Over 10 relapsed/refractory, roughly 15 treatment-naive; about 17 IGHV unmutated. Samples averaged approximately 240,000 productive templates and about 94,000 productive rearrangements.

Of note for this clone: The target antigen is unknown.

Sequenced by immunoSEQ multiplex PCR; TCRdb stores in-frame clones only, minus some. The table shows fewer than 400,000 clones, with over 60% occurring only once. CDR1 and CDR2 from the germline V gene are WSHSY and SAAADI. The CDR3 spans 13 residues. V gave up 6 bases and J gave up 4 bases; unmatched junction bases: 5. Overall study findings and caveats: Clonality (at baseline) was higher than in age-matched healthy donors and tracked circulating CD8+ T-cell counts. Clonality, elevated at ibrutinib response, dropped back toward baseline at progression.

The sequenced sample was PBMCs, obtained after 36 months of ibrutinib treatment. V is TRBV10-2 and J is TRBJ2-7, with 8 bases fitting TRBD1. The sequence was collected from a human donor with chronic lymphocytic leukemia. The CDR3, as DNA: TGCGCCAGCAGAGACAGGGGCGCATACGAGCAGTACTTC. It translates to CASRDRGAYEQYF.